One and the same sample provided the 17 T cell receptor beta chains below, sequenced in a study of cytomegalovirus exposure and HLA in healthy donors (dated by TCRdb to about 2017). Receptor amplification or capture employed the immunoSEQ multiplex PCR assay. For the multiplex PCR, a mixture combining 60 forward primers for TCR Vbeta segments and 13 reverse primers for TCR Jbeta segments was used. TCRdb's version of the immuneACCESS table is confined to in-frame rearrangements and falls short of the full clone set. An unresolved V gene accounts for under half of the shortfall where checked; the remainder is of unknown origin. Here the sample has almost 200,000 clones; approximately 79% occur a single time. 4.4% of the sample comes from the top ten. The specimen was PBMCs. The receptors come from a woman under 40 in good health and CMV-seropositive.

The chain combines TRBV5-1 with TRBJ1-4; D is possibly TRBD1 (5 bases). Germline CDR1 reads SGHRS; CDR2 reads YFSETQ. The CDR3 has 16 amino acids. The V gene lost 1 base and the J gene lost 0 bases, with 10 bases spanning the gap. The CDR3 region is CASSLTGDSTNEKLFF. DNA of the CDR3: TGCGCCAGCAGCTTGACGGGGGACTCAACTAATGAAAAACTGTTTTTT.

V is TRBV5-1 and J is TRBJ1-4; tentatively, D is TRBD1 (5 bases). Trimming stripped 4 bases from V and 0 bases from J, with 13 bases between. CDR3 length: 16 amino acids. Germline lookup yields CDR1 SGHRS and CDR2 YFSETQ. DNA for the CDR3: TGCGCCAGCAGCCTTGGGAGGGGCCCAACTAATGAAAAACTGTTTTTT. It is translated as CASSLGRGPTNEKLFF.

The chain has TRBV9 and TRBJ2-7; 7 positions match TRBD1. J was trimmed by 2 bases and V by 3 bases; bases with no gene match: 5. Germline V gene lookup returns CDR1 SGDLS and CDR2 YYNGEE. The CDR3 contains 14 residues. The CDR3 sequence: CASSAATGTYEQYF. The CDR3 DNA is TGTGCCAGCAGCGCAGCGACAGGGACCTACGAGCAGTACTTC.

The V and J genes are TRBV5-1 and TRBJ1-2, with 11 bases identical to TRBD1. V lost 0 bases to trimming and J lost 6 bases; unmatched junction nucleotides: 4. Germline-derived CDR1 and CDR2 are SGHRS and YFSETQ. The CDR3 is made up of 15 amino acids. Here the CDR3 reads CASSLGTGGADGYTF. In DNA, the CDR3 is TGCGCCAGCAGCTTGGGGACAGGGGGCGCGGATGGCTACACCTTC.

The chain joins TRBV5-4 to TRBJ1-1; TRBD1 matches 7 bases. There are 16 residues in the CDR3. V dropped 4 bases and J dropped 0; count of bases not matched to a gene: 9. Germline V gene data show CDR1 as SGHNT and CDR2 as YYREEE (reference sequence). CDR3 DNA: TGTGCCAGCAGCCAACAGGGGCTTTTGATGAACACTGAAGCTTTCTTT. Translated: CASSQQGLLMNTEAFF. The full variable domain, in which reference TRBV5-4 and TRBJ1-1 provide the parts outside the CDR3, is ETGVTQSPTHLIKTRGQQVTLRCSSQSGHNTVSWYQQALGQGPQFIFQYYREEENGRGNFPPRFSGLQFPNYSSELNVNALELDDSALYLCASSQQGLLMNTEAFFGQGTRLTVV.

The J gene is TRBJ2-7, the V gene TRBV5-1; D possibly corresponds to TRBD1 (6 bases). The germline CDR1 and CDR2 sequences are SGHRS and YFSETQ. This CDR3 has 14 residues. V was cut by 5 bases and J by 0 bases, with 12 bases left in between. The CDR3 loop is CASRDTGSSYEQYF. DNA for the CDR3: TGCGCCAGCAGGGACACAGGGTCCTCCTACGAGCAGTACTTC.

This chain joins TRBV7-2 and TRBJ1-2; D possibly corresponds to TRBD1 (6 bases). V was trimmed by 5 bases and J by 3 bases, leaving 10 bases between them. Germline lookup yields CDR1 SGHTA and CDR2 FQGNSA. This CDR3 has 13 residues. CDR3 sequence: CASSETGDYGYTF. The CDR3 nucleotides are TGTGCCAGCAGCGAGACAGGAGACTATGGCTACACCTTC.

V gene TRBV6-1 combines with J gene TRBJ1-4; 10 bases agree with TRBD1. This CDR3 region has 15 residues. The germline gives CDR1 MNHNS, CDR2 SASEGT. J lost 9 bases, V lost 2 bases, and 6 bases had no gene match. The CDR3 protein is CASSESATGGKKLFF. CDR3 coding DNA: TGTGCCAGCAGTGAATCGGCGACAGGGGGCAAAAAACTGTTTTTT.

V gene TRBV10-3 combines with J gene TRBJ2-7, with a weak D call TRBD1 (6 bases). The V gene's germline CDR1 is ENHRY and CDR2 SYGVKD. This CDR3 is 14 amino acids long. V was trimmed by 0 bases and J by 4 bases, leaving 10 bases between them. Written as DNA, the CDR3 is TGTGCCATCAGTGAGTCGCAAGGGGGTTACGAGCAGTACTTC. It encodes CAISESQGGYEQYF.

DNA for the CDR3: TGCAGCGTTGAACCAACGGGGGGGCGAGAGACCCAGTACTTC. Its protein product is CSVEPTGGRETQYF. The chain is built from TRBV29-1 and TRBJ2-5, with 8 bases fitting TRBD2. With 2 bases clipped from V and 4 bases from J, the junction kept 6 bases outside the gene matches. In germline, CDR1 is SQVTM, CDR2 ANQGSEA. This CDR3 is built from 14 residues.

The CDR3 here is CASTTGEGNYGYTF. CDR3 nucleotide sequence: TGCGCCAGCACCACAGGGGAAGGGAACTATGGCTACACCTTC. The rearrangement joins TRBV5-1 to TRBJ1-2; 7 bases are a match to TRBD1. V was clipped by 6 bases and J by 2 bases; unmatched bases: 7. CDR1 and CDR2 (germline): SGHRS, YFSETQ. The CDR3 is 14 amino acids.

The chain couples TRBV18 to TRBJ1-1; tentatively, D is TRBD1 (6 bases). CDR3 length: 15 amino acids. The V end was cut by 3 bases, the J end by 4 bases, with 15 bases between. Germline assignment: CDR1 KGHSH and CDR2 LQKENI. In nucleotides, the CDR3 is TGTGCCAGCTCACCCAGGGGAATAGGGGTCACTGAAGCTTTCTTT. Encoded protein: CASSPRGIGVTEAFF. The full variable domain, in which reference TRBV18 and TRBJ1-1 provide the parts outside the CDR3, is NAGVMQNPRHLVRRRGQEARLRCSPMKGHSHVYWYRQLPEEGLKFMVYLQKENIIDESGMPKERFSAEFPKEGPSILRIQQVVRGDSAAYFCASSPRGIGVTEAFFGQGTRLTVV.

This chain links TRBV27 with TRBJ1-1; no clear D. This CDR3 contains 13 residues. The ends were cut back, 1 base at V and 1 base at J, with 4 bases in the middle. CDR1 is MNHEY and CDR2 is SMNVEV in the germline V gene (reference sequence). The CDR3: CASSLYRNTEAFF. CDR3 nucleotides: TGTGCCAGCAGTTTATACAGGAACACTGAAGCTTTCTTT.

This chain links TRBV2 with TRBJ2-5; TRBD1 aligns across 9 bases. The CDR3 is 13 amino acids. The J segment lost 5 bases and the V segment lost 5 bases, leaving 3 bases of the junction unmatched. Germline CDR1 and CDR2: SNHLY and FYNNEI. This CDR3 reads CASSLTGGETQYF. As DNA, the CDR3 is TGTGCCAGCAGTTTGACAGGGGGGGAGACCCAGTACTTC.

For the CDR3, the DNA is TGTGCCAGCAGTTACTCGGAGTTTACCACTGAAGCTTTCTTT. Protein sequence: CASSYSEFTTEAFF. The V and J genes are TRBV6-5 and TRBJ1-1; D is unresolved. Germline V CDR1 and CDR2: MNHEY, SVGAGI. Between the trimmed V and J ends, which lost 0 bases and 4 bases, there was a span of 9 bases. The CDR3 length is 14 residues.

The chain couples TRBV4-3 to TRBJ2-3, with D unclear. This CDR3 contains 14 residues. Deletions cut 0 bases from V and 0 bases from J, with 4 bases between. The germline gives CDR1 LGHNA, CDR2 YSLEER. Written as DNA, the CDR3 is TGCGCCAGCAGCCAAGATTATAGCACAGATACGCAGTATTTT. The encoded protein is CASSQDYSTDTQYF.

This chain connects TRBV4-3 to TRBJ2-1; 8 bases fit TRBD2. V lost 2 bases and J lost 2; bases outside the gene matches: 8. Per the germline V gene, CDR1 is LGHNA and CDR2 is YSLEER. The CDR3 length is 17 residues. Here the CDR3 reads CASSQKPLAGTYNEQFF. The CDR3 DNA sequence: TGCGCCAGCAGCCAAAAACCTTTAGCGGGGACCTACAATGAGCAGTTCTTC.